The following is a TCR beta chain sequence with its context. Its specificity is unknown. A second PCR, run for about 6 to 12 cycles, used a sample-barcoded 5' primer plus a J-beta primer mix. MiXCR, run by TCRdb on the 5' RACE reads, gives a single entry per CDR3 protein. The sample includes just under 750,000 distinct CDR3 sequences, about 20% of them seen just once. This specimen comes from a study of blood T cells in healthy people across ages. General study results and limits: Since the PBMCs were unsorted, naive and antigen-experienced cells could not be conclusively compared. Versus aged donors, long-lived donors had higher diversity and more naive CD4+ cells.

Germline lookup yields CDR1 DFQATT and CDR2 SNEGSKA (reference sequence). This CDR3 is 13 amino acids long. The chain employs TRBV20-1 and TRBJ2-7; a possible D gene is TRBD1 (5 bases). The J call may be in error: the DNA end matches TRBJ2-5 better. Sequencing was performed on blood. The TCR originated in an older man in good health. CDR3 region: CSARDRAQETQYF. In DNA, the CDR3 is TGCAGTGCTAGAGACAGGGCACAAGAGACCCAGTACTTC.